These 32 T cell receptor beta chains share one sample of origin, sequenced in a study of identical twins. MiXCR, run by TCRdb on the 5' RACE reads, gives a single entry per CDR3 protein. The sample records 1,800,000 or so distinct CDR3 sequences, less than 35% being singletons. The sequenced material came from cord blood. Receptors were obtained from a newborn girl in good health.

This clonotype was observed a handful of times. This sequence joins TRBV20-1 and TRBJ2-7; D might be TRBD2 (6 bases). Per germline, CDR1 DFQATT and CDR2 SNEGSKA (reference sequence). This CDR3 has 13 amino acids. V lost 4 bases and J 5 bases, leaving 15 bases between the germline ends. In DNA, the CDR3 is TGCAGTGCTATAACAGGAGGGCCCCACGAGCAGTACTTC. It yields the protein CSAITGGPHEQYF.

This chain links TRBV5-1 with TRBJ2-7, with D maybe TRBD1 (6 bases). Between the trimmed V and J ends, which lost 5 bases and 0 bases, there was a span of 12 bases. CDR3 length: 14 amino acids. Per germline, CDR1 SGHRS and CDR2 YFSETQ. The CDR3 DNA reads as TGCGCCAGCAGGGTGGGGGACAACTCCTACGAGCAGTACTTC. This encodes CASRVGDNSYEQYF.

Regarding this clonotype: One end of the junction varies from germline; a read error may be responsible. The chain couples TRBV13 to TRBJ2-7; D is unresolved. The CDR3 runs 11 residues. The germline V gene encodes CDR1 PRHDT and CDR2 FYEKMQ (reference sequence). The CDR3, as DNA: TGTTCCAGCAGCTCGTTCTACGAGCAGTACTTC. Amino acids: CSSSSFYEQYF.

This clonotype was observed once. V gene TRBV20-1 combines with J gene TRBJ2-7; either TRBD1 or TRBD2 may fit D (6 bases each). The CDR3 length is 15 residues. V gave up 2 bases and J gave up 4 bases, with 18 bases separating them. Germline V gene lookup returns CDR1 DFQATT and CDR2 SNEGSKA (reference sequence). The CDR3 sequence: CSARMGGRGSYEQYF. The DNA for the CDR3 is TGCAGTGCTAGAATGGGGGGAAGGGGGTCTTACGAGCAGTACTTC.

This clonotype was detected many times. A read error may explain this, as a much larger clone is one base away. V is TRBV2 and J is TRBJ2-3, with D unresolved. From germline, CDR1 is SNHLY and CDR2 FYNNEI. V lost 7 bases and J 2 bases, leaving 1 base between the germline ends. The CDR3 sequence is 10 residues long. CDR3 protein: CASTTDTQYF. The CDR3 nucleotides are TGTGCCAGCACCACAGATACGCAGTATTTT.

This clonotype was seen only a few times. V usage is TRBV10-2 and J usage is TRBJ2-7; 7 bases match TRBD2. The V segment lost 8 bases and the J segment 7 bases; nucleotides outside the gene matches: 8. The germline CDR1 and CDR2 sequences are WSHSY and SAAADI. This CDR3 is built from 12 residues. The chain's CDR3 is CASLAVYNEQYF. The CDR3 DNA reads TGCGCCAGCCTAGCGGTTTACAATGAGCAGTACTTC.

With regard to this clonotype: The junction differs from germline at one of its ends, possibly a read error. The rearrangement links TRBV5-1 to TRBJ1-4, with TRBD1 matching over 9 bases. Germline V gene lookup returns CDR1 SGHRS and CDR2 YFSETQ. This CDR3 is built from 14 residues. Written as DNA, the CDR3 is TGCGTCAGCAGCGGACAGGGGACTAATGAAAAACTGTTTTTT. This sequence encodes CVSSGQGTNEKLFF.

V usage is TRBV6-1 and J usage is TRBJ2-3; D uncertain. Germline V gives CDR1 MNHNS, CDR2 SASEGT. The CDR3 consists of 12 residues. V lost 1 base to trimming and J lost 5 bases, with 4 bases between them. CDR3 DNA: TGTGCCAGCAGTGAAGTAAGAGATACGCAGTATTTT. Translating gives CASSEVRDTQYF.

This clonotype was recorded at least ten times. The chain joins TRBV20-1 to TRBJ2-1, with D possibly TRBD2 on 5 matching bases. The germline V gene encodes CDR1 DFQATT and CDR2 SNEGSKA (reference sequence). The CDR3 has 16 amino acids. V was pared by 1 base and J by 0 bases, with 13 bases between. This CDR3 reads CSARGRERSSYNEQFF. CDR3 DNA: TGCAGTGCTAGAGGACGAGAGCGGAGCTCCTACAATGAGCAGTTCTTC.

The chain carries TRBV20-1 and TRBJ1-2; D possibly corresponds to TRBD1 (6 bases). CDR1 is DFQATT, CDR2 SNEGSKA, per germline (reference sequence). The germline V and J ends were trimmed by 0 bases and 2 bases, with 10 bases remaining between them. The CDR3 consists of 14 residues. CDR3 sequence: CSAREDRSNYGYTF. The CDR3 bases are TGCAGTGCTAGAGAGGACAGATCAAACTATGGCTACACCTTC.

This clonotype was seen only a few times. The V gene is TRBV6-2 or TRBV6-3, the J gene TRBJ2-6; D unresolved. CDR1 is MNHEY and CDR2 is SVGEGT in the germline V gene. The CDR3 spans 13 residues. V gave up 11 bases and J gave up 0 bases, with 8 bases separating them. This chain's CDR3 is CAGKTSGANVLTF. The CDR3 DNA is TGTGCCGGCAAGACCTCTGGGGCCAACGTCCTGACTTTC.

As regards this clonotype: The junction departs from germline at one end; a sequencing error may be responsible. This chain uses TRBV4-1 with TRBJ1-5, with unresolved D. Germline CDR1 reads MGHRA; CDR2 reads YSYEKL. CDR3 length: 13 amino acids. CDR3 DNA: TGCGCCAACAGCCAAGTTCTGGAACAGCCCCAGCATTTT. It codes for CANSQVLEQPQHF.

The V gene is TRBV24-1, the J gene TRBJ2-1, with TRBD1 matching over 10 bases. CDR3 size: 16 residues. With 0 bases clipped from V and 4 bases from J, the junction kept 2 bases outside the gene matches. Germline lookup yields CDR1 KGHDR and CDR2 SFDVKD. CDR3 sequence reads: CATSDLPGQGYNEQFF. In DNA form, the CDR3 reads TGTGCCACCAGTGATTTGCCGGGACAGGGGTACAATGAGCAGTTCTTC.

V gene TRBV6-6 combines with J gene TRBJ2-5; D is possibly TRBD1 or TRBD2 (5 bases each). The CDR3 length is 14 residues. V gave up 5 bases and J gave up 1 base, with 11 bases separating them. Per germline, CDR1 MNHNY and CDR2 SVGAGI (reference sequence). The CDR3 DNA sequence: TGTGCCAGCAGTACACCGGGGCCCCAAGAGACCCAGTACTTC. As protein: CASSTPGPQETQYF.

The rearrangement uses TRBV6-5 and TRBJ1-1, with D perhaps matching TRBD1 (5 bases). CDR1 and CDR2 from the germline V gene are MNHEY and SVGAGI. The CDR3 is 15 residues long. V was cut by 2 bases and J by 0 bases, with 10 bases left in between. In DNA form, the CDR3 reads TGTGCCAGCAGTTACGGGGGGGGGATGAACACTGAAGCTTTCTTT. Its translation is CASSYGGGMNTEAFF.

The chain employs TRBV4-1 and TRBJ2-3; no definite D call. CDR1 MGHRA and CDR2 YSYEKL come from the germline V gene. The germline V and J ends were trimmed by 1 base and 6 bases, with 14 bases remaining between them. The CDR3 consists of 15 residues. In nucleotides, the CDR3 is TGCGCCAGCAGCCAAGCGCGTATGGGCCCGGATACGCAGTATTTT. It translates to CASSQARMGPDTQYF.

A few counts support this clonotype. The V gene is TRBV5-1, the J gene TRBJ2-7; the D call may be TRBD1 or TRBD2 (7 bases each). Germline CDR1 SGHRS, CDR2 YFSETQ. The CDR3 has 14 amino acids. Trimming stripped 4 bases from V and 6 bases from J, with 17 bases between. CDR3: CASSLKDREGEQYF. The DNA of the CDR3 is TGCGCCAGCAGCCTGAAAGACAGGGAGGGCGAGCAGTACTTC.

The chain recombines TRBV20-1 with TRBJ2-1; 9 bases agree with TRBD2. This CDR3 has 14 amino acids. Germline loops: CDR1 DFQATT, CDR2 SNEGSKA (reference sequence). V was clipped by 7 bases and J by 3 bases; unmatched bases: 7. The CDR3 spells CSVGGGGGYNEQFF. The DNA for the CDR3 is TGCAGTGTCGGAGGCGGGGGGGGCTACAATGAGCAGTTCTTC.

In its sample, this clonotype was seen many times. J is TRBJ2-7 and V is TRBV20-1, with a tentative D call TRBD1 (8 bases). The CDR3 consists of 14 residues. V lost 6 bases and J 1 base, leaving 16 bases between the germline ends. In germline, CDR1 is DFQATT, CDR2 SNEGSKA (reference sequence). CDR3 residues: CSAAGTGSSYEQYF. The CDR3, as DNA: TGCAGTGCAGCGGGGACAGGATCATCCTACGAGCAGTACTTC.

The J gene is TRBJ1-3, the V gene TRBV28, with D unresolved. This CDR3 is built from 14 residues. Trimming stripped 10 bases from V and 0 bases from J, with 13 bases between. Germline CDR1 is MDHEN and CDR2 is SYDVKM. CDR3 coding DNA: TGTGCCACCTCGACACCTTACTCTGGAAACACCATATATTTT. It translates to CATSTPYSGNTIYF.

CDR3 sequence (DNA): TGCAGTGCTGATAGGACAGGGGCTCTCCCAAAACTGTTTTTT. Its translation is CSADRTGALPKLFF. The chain employs TRBV20-1 and TRBJ1-4; 9 bases are a match to TRBD1. This CDR3 has 14 residues. The junction had 11 bases not matched to a gene; V was cut back by 5 bases and J by 10 bases. Germline V gene lookup returns CDR1 DFQATT and CDR2 SNEGSKA (reference sequence).

This sequence joins TRBV2 and TRBJ1-1; D gene ambiguous. Trimming stripped 3 bases from V and 1 base from J, with 15 bases between. Germline assignment: CDR1 SNHLY and CDR2 FYNNEI. The CDR3 covers 16 residues. The CDR3 nucleotides are TGTGCCAGCAGTGAGGGCGGGTCTATCCCGAACACTGAAGCTTTCTTT. Its protein product is CASSEGGSIPNTEAFF.

This chain joins TRBV6-1 and TRBJ1-6, with 9 bases lining up with TRBD1. CDR3 length: 17 amino acids. The ends lost 4 bases at V and 1 base at J; junction bases unmatched: 5. Germline CDR1 MNHNS, CDR2 SASEGT. The DNA of the CDR3 is TGTGCCAGCAGTGTCGCCGGGACAGGGTCCTATAATTCACCCCTCCACTTT. Amino acid sequence: CASSVAGTGSYNSPLHF.

This clonotype was observed a few times. This rearrangement joins TRBV5-6 to TRBJ2-1; D not certain. The CDR3 is made up of 13 amino acids. Germline lookup yields CDR1 SGHDT and CDR2 YYEEEE. V lost 1 base to trimming and J lost 7 bases, with 9 bases between them. CDR3 nucleotide sequence: TGTGCCAGCAGCTTGCTCCCGGCGAATGAGCAGTTCTTC. Translated: CASSLLPANEQFF. Full variable domain (remainder filled in from reference TRBV5-6 and TRBJ2-1): DAGVTQSPTHLIKTRGQQVTLRCSPKSGHDTVSWYQQALGQGPQFIFQYYEEEERQRGNFPDRFSGHQFPNYSSELNVNALLLGDSALYLCASSLLPANEQFFGPGTRLTVL.

This clonotype has only a few counts. The rearrangement uses TRBV7-9 and TRBJ1-6; possibly TRBD1 for D (6 bases). The ends were cut back, 2 bases at V and 7 bases at J, with 9 bases in the middle. Germline V gene lookup returns CDR1 SEHNR and CDR2 FQNEAQ (reference sequence). The CDR3 extends over 14 amino acids. The CDR3 loop reads CASSLWDTNSPLHF. DNA for the CDR3: TGTGCCAGCAGCTTATGGGACACGAATTCACCCCTCCACTTT.

This clonotype was found a few times. This sequence joins TRBV9 and TRBJ2-3; 13 bases are shared with TRBD2. V shed 0 bases and J 4 bases; nucleotides not matched to a gene: 2. Germline V CDR1 and CDR2: SGDLS, YYNGEE. The CDR3 runs 16 residues. The CDR3 loop reads CASSVGLAGGSDTQYF. Written as DNA, the CDR3 is TGTGCCAGCAGCGTAGGACTAGCGGGGGGATCAGATACGCAGTATTTT.

At least ten counts were recorded for this clonotype. The chain couples TRBV10-3 to TRBJ2-1; D gene uncertain. Germline V CDR1 and CDR2: ENHRY, SYGVKD. The CDR3 is 16 amino acids. The V end was cut by 4 bases, the J end by 0 bases, with 13 bases between. In DNA form, the CDR3 reads TGTGCCATCAGTGCGAAGGGTTTCGGCTCCTACAATGAGCAGTTCTTC. Its translation is CAISAKGFGSYNEQFF.

This clonotype was counted between two and nine times. The chain is built from TRBV12-3 or TRBV12-4 and TRBJ1-2; 8 nucleotides agree with TRBD1. V lost 2 bases, J lost 7 bases, and 9 bases stayed unmatched. The CDR3 extends over 15 amino acids. The CDR3, as DNA: TGTGCCAGCAGTTTAAATGGACAGGGTAGGGCTGGCTACACCTTC. It translates to CASSLNGQGRAGYTF.

This chain uses TRBV5-1 with TRBJ2-3, with a possible D match to TRBD2 (5 bases). Trimming left V 3 bases short and J 2 bases short, with 16 bases between. Germline V CDR1 and CDR2: SGHRS, YFSETQ. The CDR3 covers 16 residues. The CDR3 loop reads CASSSDWKPPTDTQYF. The CDR3 DNA reads TGCGCCAGCAGCTCGGACTGGAAGCCTCCCACAGATACGCAGTATTTT.

CDR3 loop: CASSWTATNTEAFF. The CDR3 DNA sequence: TGTGCCAGCAGCTGGACAGCGACCAACACTGAAGCTTTCTTT. The chain carries TRBV7-8 and TRBJ1-1; D is possibly TRBD1 (6 bases). This CDR3 region has 14 residues. Per the germline V gene, CDR1 is SGHVS and CDR2 is FQNEAQ. Deletions cut 4 bases from V and 2 bases from J, with 11 bases between. The entire variable domain, with the rest obtained from reference TRBV7-8 and TRBJ1-1, is as follows: GAGVSQSPRYKVAKRGQDVALRCDPISGHVSLFWYQQALGQGPEFLTYFQNEAQLDKSGLPSDRFFAERPEGSVSTLKIQRTQQEDSAVYLCASSWTATNTEAFFGQGTRLTVV.

As for this clonotype: With a much larger clone just one base away, this may be a read error. The V gene is TRBV29-1, the J gene TRBJ2-7; D not certain. CDR1 is SQVTM, CDR2 ANQGSEA, per germline. The CDR3 has 12 residues. V was trimmed by 4 bases and J by 2 bases, leaving 9 bases between them. The CDR3 is CSVASGPYEQYF. CDR3 sequence (DNA): TGCAGCGTTGCTTCCGGACCCTACGAGCAGTACTTC.

The V and J genes are TRBV5-1 and TRBJ2-1, with 8 nucleotides matching TRBD1. The CDR3 extends over 14 amino acids. After removal of 8 bases from V and 2 bases from J, the junction contained 6 bases not matched to a gene. Germline CDR1 SGHRS, CDR2 YFSETQ. DNA of the CDR3: TGCGCCAGTGGTGGGGACAGGCCCTACAATGAGCAGTTCTTC. It yields the protein CASGGDRPYNEQFF. The variable domain in full, with the rest retrieved from reference TRBV5-1 and TRBJ2-1, is KAGVTQTPRYLIKTRGQQVTLSCSPISGHRSVSWYQQTPGQGLQFLFEYFSETQRNKGNFPGRFSGRQFSNSRSEMNVSTLELGDSALYLCASGGDRPYNEQFFGPGTRLTVL.